This note documents a single T cell receptor (beta chain) sequence. This record belongs to a study of T cell changes during pregnancy in multiple sclerosis. The CDR3 has 14 amino acids. The V gene's germline CDR1 is MNHNY and CDR2 SVGAGI (reference sequence). V was trimmed by 7 bases and J by 1 base, leaving 13 bases between them. Only in-frame clones appear in the TCRdb table, and some are missing; sequencing was by immunoSEQ multiplex PCR. The table has around 95,000 clones, approximately 95% seen once. This clonotype was obtained from a female donor in good health, enrolled as a control in a pregnancy study. The chain links TRBV6-6 to TRBJ1-1, with a tentative D call TRBD1 (6 bases). Material: peripheral blood, obtained after pregnancy. CDR3 in amino acids: CASKPDRRNTEAFF. The CDR3 DNA is TGTGCCAGCAAACCGGACAGAAGGAACACTGAAGCTTTCTTT.